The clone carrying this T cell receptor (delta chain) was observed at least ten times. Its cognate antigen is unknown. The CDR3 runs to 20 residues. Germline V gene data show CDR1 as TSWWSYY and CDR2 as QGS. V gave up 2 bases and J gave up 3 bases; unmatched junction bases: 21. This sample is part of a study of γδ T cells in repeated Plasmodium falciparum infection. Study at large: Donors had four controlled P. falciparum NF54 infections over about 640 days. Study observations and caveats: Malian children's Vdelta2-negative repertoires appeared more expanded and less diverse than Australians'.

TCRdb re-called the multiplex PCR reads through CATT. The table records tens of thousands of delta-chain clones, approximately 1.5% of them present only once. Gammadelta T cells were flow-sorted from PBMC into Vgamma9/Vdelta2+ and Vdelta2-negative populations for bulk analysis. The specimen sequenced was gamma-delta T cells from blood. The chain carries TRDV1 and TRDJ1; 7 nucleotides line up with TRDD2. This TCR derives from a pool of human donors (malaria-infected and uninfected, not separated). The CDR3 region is CALGESLPFLRAGGPDKLIF. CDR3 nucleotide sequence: TGTGCTCTTGGGGAATCCTTACCTTTCCTACGGGCCGGGGGCCCCGATAAACTCATCTTT.